Shown below are 27 T cell receptor beta chains from a single sample sequenced in a study of T-cell memory formation after mild COVID-19. TCRdb re-called the 5' RACE reads through MiXCR, storing one row per CDR3 protein. The sample contains about half a million distinct CDR3 sequences, over 15% of which appear only once. Sequenced input: PBMCs or a T cell subset sorted from them (not recorded which). These receptors were obtained from an adult woman who had mild COVID-19 (a few samples of this study predate the infection). Cell type and time point are not known.

This clonotype has just a few counts. The J gene is TRBJ2-3, the V gene TRBV12-3 or TRBV12-4, with 7 nucleotides matching TRBD1. The junction had 15 bases not matched to a gene; V was cut back by 4 bases and J by 2 bases. The CDR3 runs to 18 residues. Here the CDR3 DNA reads TGTGCCAGCAGTTGGACAGGTGTTGTTTTTGGTTCCACAGATACGCAGTATTTT. This codes for CASSWTGVVFGSTDTQYF.

This sequence joins TRBV3-1 and TRBJ2-1; D not resolved. The CDR3 is made up of 16 amino acids. CDR1 is LGHDT and CDR2 is YNNKEL in the germline V gene (reference sequence). Trimming took 0 bases from V and 5 from J, leaving 14 bases between them. The CDR3 nucleotides are TGTGCCAGCAGCCAAGATATCAGGAGTGTAGACAATGAGCAGTTCTTC. This gives the protein CASSQDIRSVDNEQFF.

The table lists this clonotype with a few counts. In nucleotides, the CDR3 is TGCAGCGTTGAACTTGGACACAGGGGAGGAGATGGCTACACCTTC. It codes for CSVELGHRGGDGYTF. The rearrangement joins TRBV29-1 to TRBJ1-2, with 7 bases identical to TRBD1. From germline, CDR1 is SQVTM and CDR2 ANQGSEA. This CDR3 is 15 amino acids long. Trimming removed 2 bases from V and 6 bases from J; junction bases left unmatched: 12.

The chain has TRBV6-5 and TRBJ1-2; D is perhaps TRBD1 (5 bases). V was clipped by 7 bases and J by 8 bases, with 17 bases between them. Germline V gives CDR1 MNHEY, CDR2 SVGAGI. CDR3 length: 13 residues. CDR3 in DNA: TGTGCCAGCACCCGGGGGAGGGGAGTAGGCTACACCTTC. It is translated as CASTRGRGVGYTF.

The gene calls are TRBV15 and TRBJ2-5; 9 bases are a match to TRBD2. There are 14 residues in the CDR3. J was trimmed by 1 base and V by 5 bases; bases with no gene match: 2. The germline V gene has CDR1 LNHNV and CDR2 YYDKDF (reference sequence). CDR3 sequence (DNA): TGTGCCACCAGCGGGCGGGGGGGCCAAGAGACCCAGTACTTC. Amino acids: CATSGRGGQETQYF.

A remark on this clonotype: Without the conserved terminal phenylalanine or tryptophan, this CDR3 likely stems from a read error. The DNA is omitted, as the CDR3 cannot be located on it reliably, and the CDR3 follows TCRdb's listing. CDR3 sequence: CASSPDRSIRLV. V is TRBV7-2 and J is TRBJ2-1; the D call in the table, TRBD2, was not verified against the DNA. The CDR3 has 12 residues if both end residues are counted. The germline gives CDR1 SGHTA, CDR2 FQGNSA.

In this sample, this clonotype turned up a few times. CDR3 loop: CASSVEGLEGQPQHF. DNA for the CDR3: TGTGCCAGCAGCGTAGAAGGGTTAGAAGGTCAGCCCCAGCATTTT. This chain uses TRBV9 with TRBJ1-5; D gene unclear. Trimming took off 0 bases at V and 6 bases at J, with 13 bases between the two ends. Germline CDR1 reads SGDLS; CDR2 reads YYNGEE. The CDR3 is made up of 15 amino acids.

The CDR3 here is CASSSHGQGDGYTF. Written as DNA, the CDR3 is TGTGCCAGCAGCTCCCACGGGCAGGGGGATGGCTACACCTTC. The chain links TRBV7-3 to TRBJ1-2; TRBD1 matches at 7 bases. This CDR3 has 14 amino acids. The germline V gene has CDR1 SGHTA and CDR2 FQGTGA. Trimming at V came to 4 bases and at J to 6 bases, leaving 8 bases not matched to a gene.

This clonotype was seen more than once but under ten times. The rearrangement uses TRBV15 and TRBJ2-7; unclear D gene. CDR1 LNHNV and CDR2 YYDKDF come from the germline V gene (reference sequence). The CDR3 length is 15 residues. Between the trimmed V and J ends, which lost 0 bases and 3 bases, there was a span of 12 bases. DNA for the CDR3: TGTGCCACCAGCAGAGATCGACGTTCCTTCTACGAGCAGTACTTC. This sequence encodes CATSRDRRSFYEQYF. The full variable domain, with the rest looked up from reference TRBV15 and TRBJ2-7, is DAMVIQNPRYQVTQFGKPVTLSCSQTLNHNVMYWYQQKSSQAPKLLFHYYDKDFNNEADTPDNFQSRRPNTSFCFLDIRSPGLGDTAMYLCATSRDRRSFYEQYFGPGTRLTVT.

This clonotype was recorded a few times. J is TRBJ2-7 and V is TRBV5-1, with a weak D call TRBD1 (6 bases). Germline V gene data show CDR1 as SGHRS and CDR2 as YFSETQ. The germline V and J ends were trimmed by 4 bases and 4 bases, with 15 bases remaining between them. This CDR3 contains 14 residues. CDR3 in DNA: TGCGCCAGCAGCCGCACGGGACACCCTTACGAGCAGTACTTC. It translates to CASSRTGHPYEQYF.

The V call is TRBV2, the J call TRBJ2-3, with D hard to call. Germline V gene data show CDR1 as SNHLY and CDR2 as FYNNEI. With 3 bases removed from V and 6 bases from J, the gap between germline ends came to 25 bases. CDR3 length equals 18 residues. CDR3 nucleotide sequence: TGTGCCAGCAGTGATTTGAATCAAGGCTCGTTCTTTGGGGATACGCAGTATTTT. Residues: CASSDLNQGSFFGDTQYF.

The J gene is TRBJ1-6, the V gene TRBV6-6; D unclear. Trimming removed 4 bases at V and 1 base at J, with 2 bases between. The CDR3 loop spans 13 amino acids. Germline CDR1 MNHNY, CDR2 SVGAGI (reference sequence). The CDR3 loop reads CASSSSYNSPLHF. The CDR3, as DNA: TGTGCCAGCAGTTCATCCTATAATTCACCCCTCCACTTT.

This clonotype was detected many times. The V gene is TRBV7-6, the J gene TRBJ2-1; 10 bases agree with TRBD2. The germline V gene has CDR1 SGHVS and CDR2 FNYEAQ. The CDR3 extends over 16 amino acids. Germline trimming cut 0 bases from V and 2 bases from J; bases unmatched to any gene: 1. CDR3 coding DNA: TGTGCCAGCAGCTTAGCGCTAGCGGGGGCCTACAATGAGCAGTTCTTC. It codes for CASSLALAGAYNEQFF.

Notes on this clonotype: One junction end disagrees with the germline gene, perhaps due to a read error. The chain has TRBV5-1 and TRBJ2-1; possibly TRBD2 for D (6 bases). Germline CDR1 reads SGHRS; CDR2 reads YFSETQ. This CDR3 contains 13 residues. The CDR3 here is CASSSPADRWGVF. CDR3 coding DNA: TGCGCCAGCAGCTCCCCAGCTGACCGTTGGGGGGTCTTC. Complete variable domain (other parts from reference TRBV5-1 and TRBJ2-1): KAGVTQTPRYLIKTRGQQVTLSCSPISGHRSVSWYQQTPGQGLQFLFEYFSETQRNKGNFPGRFSGRQFSNSRSEMNVSTLELGDSALYLCASSSPADRWGVFGPGTRLTVL.

This clonotype was observed many times. The CDR3 DNA reads as TGCGCCAGCAGCGCGGGACAGGAAACCTACGAGCAGTACTTC. This translates into CASSAGQETYEQYF. This chain links TRBV5-1 with TRBJ2-7; TRBD1 aligns across 8 bases. The CDR3 length is 14 residues. The germline CDR1 and CDR2 sequences are SGHRS and YFSETQ. Trimming at V came to 4 bases and at J to 2 bases, leaving 5 bases not matched to a gene.

A few counts support this clonotype. The chain combines TRBV12-3 or TRBV12-4 with TRBJ1-4; no clear D gene. V shed 4 bases and J shed 4 bases, with 16 bases lying between them. The CDR3 runs to 16 residues. CDR3 residues: CASSSDARGINEKLFF. In DNA, the CDR3 is TGTGCCAGCAGTTCAGACGCACGCGGGATTAATGAAAAACTGTTTTTT.

Ten or more counts support this clonotype. This chain connects TRBV4-1 to TRBJ2-7; tentative D call: TRBD1 (6 bases). Trimming took 4 bases from V and 4 from J, leaving 14 bases between them. CDR3 size: 14 residues. CDR1 MGHRA and CDR2 YSYEKL come from the germline V gene. The CDR3, as DNA: TGCGCCAGCAGCCCGACAGGCCTACCTTACGAGCAGTACTTC. It specifies CASSPTGLPYEQYF.

This clonotype has more than one count but fewer than ten. This rearrangement joins TRBV20-1 to TRBJ2-3; 14 nucleotides line up with TRBD2. The CDR3 has 19 amino acids. V was clipped by 6 bases and J by 2 bases; unmatched bases: 16. Germline V gene data show CDR1 as DFQATT and CDR2 as SNEGSKA (reference sequence). The CDR3 here is CSAKGLAGVGDGTTDTQYF. CDR3 in DNA: TGCAGTGCCAAGGGACTAGCGGGAGTGGGGGATGGGACCACAGATACGCAGTATTTT.

This clonotype was counted only a few times. The V call is TRBV20-1, the J call TRBJ1-1, with TRBD1 identical over 9 bases. The trim removed 5 bases at V and 9 bases at J, leaving 19 bases unmatched. CDR1 is DFQATT, CDR2 SNEGSKA, per germline (reference sequence). This CDR3 spans 16 amino acids. This chain's CDR3 is CSAGYRGPYHPAQAFF. The CDR3 coding sequence is TGCAGTGCTGGATACAGGGGGCCCTATCATCCGGCCCAAGCTTTCTTT.

This clonotype has a handful of counts. The rearrangement uses TRBV7-2 and TRBJ2-5; D might be TRBD1 or TRBD2, each matching 5 bases. Germline V gives CDR1 SGHTA, CDR2 FQGNSA. The CDR3 runs to 12 residues. The V and J ends lost 4 bases and 5 bases respectively, with 8 bases between them. This CDR3 reads CASSSWGETQYF. In nucleotides, the CDR3 is TGTGCCAGCAGCTCCTGGGGGGAGACCCAGTACTTC.

This clonotype was detected ten times or more. The chain uses TRBV7-2 and TRBJ1-2; 7 nucleotides agree with TRBD1. Per germline, CDR1 SGHTA and CDR2 FQGNSA. Trimming took 5 bases from V and 7 from J; bases not matched to a gene: 10. This CDR3 region has 14 residues. The CDR3 spells CASSPRGQQRGYTF. Here the CDR3 DNA reads TGTGCCAGCAGCCCTAGGGGACAGCAGCGTGGCTACACCTTC.

This clonotype appeared a few times. The gene calls are TRBV7-9 and TRBJ2-2, with D hard to call. Per the germline V gene, CDR1 is SEHNR and CDR2 is FQNEAQ (reference sequence). V was cut by 2 bases and J by 4 bases, with 5 bases left in between. This CDR3 contains 13 residues. CDR3 residues: CASSLSPTGELFF. DNA for the CDR3: TGTGCCAGCAGCTTATCCCCCACCGGGGAGCTGTTTTTT.

CDR3 sequence: CASRPNGTGPSTEAFF. As DNA, the CDR3 is TGTGCAAGTCGCCCTAACGGGACAGGCCCTAGCACTGAAGCTTTCTTT. The chain couples TRBV12-2 to TRBJ1-1; the D call TRBD1 from the table was never checked on the DNA. TRBV12-2 is given as a pseudogene. The CDR3 loop spans 16 amino acids.

The CDR3 nucleotides read TGTGCCAGCAGCACCCGGGACAGGGACGGTCTAACCTACGAGCAGTACTTC. Protein: CASSTRDRDGLTYEQYF. The rearrangement uses TRBV21-1 and TRBJ2-7; the table's D call TRBD1 went unverified against the DNA. TRBV21-1 is assigned pseudogene status. The CDR3 sequence is 17 residues long.

V usage is TRBV4-1 and J usage is TRBJ2-1; 7 nucleotides match TRBD1. This CDR3 has 21 residues. CDR1 and CDR2 from the germline V gene are MGHRA and YSYEKL. The junction had 17 bases not matched to a gene; V was cut back by 0 bases and J by 0 bases. CDR3 in amino acids: CASSQDPTGLGRSNSYNEQFF. The CDR3 DNA reads TGCGCCAGCAGCCAAGATCCGACAGGGCTAGGCCGAAGTAACTCCTACAATGAGCAGTTCTTC.

This clonotype was recorded a few times. The chain couples TRBV19 to TRBJ2-3; 11 positions match TRBD1. The CDR3 length is 13 residues. Germline V CDR1 and CDR2: LNHDA, SQIVND (reference sequence). V trimming: 8 bases; J trimming: 6 bases; junction bases outside the gene matches: 4. The chain's CDR3 is CASRTGGADTQYF. The CDR3 DNA follows: TGTGCCAGTCGGACAGGGGGCGCGGATACGCAGTATTTT.

The genes are TRBV10-3 and TRBJ1-3; possibly TRBD1 for D (5 bases). Germline V CDR1 and CDR2: ENHRY, SYGVKD. The CDR3 totals 15 residues. V shed 10 bases and J shed 0 bases, with 16 bases lying between them. CDR3 residues: CATTRRGSSGNTIYF. The CDR3 nucleotides are TGTGCCACAACCCGACGGGGGAGCTCTGGAAACACCATATATTTT.